This T cell receptor beta chain derives from a study of Ad26.COV2.S vaccination and SARS-CoV-2 variants. Study information: Within the COV1001 Ad26.COV2.S trial arm, the donor was enrolled. Participants got Ad26.COV2.S intramuscularly, once or twice 56 days apart. Study findings and constraints: Vaccine recipients and placebo recipients showed similar non-spike TCR breadth. Reportedly, spike-specific CD8+ and CD4+ T cell responses achieved substantial breadth once vaccination had taken place.

Produced via immunoSEQ multiplex PCR; TCRdb's table is partial and in-frame only. The table has approximately 410,000 clones, 80% to 95% seen once. In the case of this clone: Its antigen is undetermined.

Treatment meaning: about 20 received Ad26.COV2.S at low or high dose, single or two shots; roughly 5 received placebo; per-sample allocation not given. Vaccine and placebo recipients were sampled on day 63 after the first injection. CDR3 length: 15 amino acids. The V gene lost 3 bases and the J gene lost 1 base, with 12 bases spanning the gap. Germline assignment: CDR1 MDHEN and CDR2 SYDVKM. The chain uses TRBV28 and TRBJ1-1; D call uncertain. The sample consisted of peripheral blood, taken in a trial of Ad26.COV2.S vaccine versus placebo. The clonotype was recovered from a person between 18 and 59 years old who received the Ad26.COV2.S COVID-19 vaccine or a placebo. The CDR3 DNA sequence: TGTGCCAGCAGTTTTGGTCCCTCCCCGAACACTGAAGCTTTCTTT. Residues: CASSFGPSPNTEAFF.